Shown below are 7 T cell receptor beta chains from a single sample sequenced in a study of cytomegalovirus exposure and HLA in healthy donors. Profiling relied on immunoSEQ multiplex PCR, and the TCRdb table lists in-frame clones only, not all of them. The sample shows around 200,000 clones, just over 85% of them seen only once. Sequencing used PBMCs. These receptors originate from a woman aged 18-35 years in good health and CMV-seronegative.

J is TRBJ1-5 and V is TRBV6-5, with D uncertain. In germline, CDR1 is MNHEY, CDR2 SVGAGI. The length of the CDR3 is 15 residues. V was pared by 2 bases and J by 0 bases, with 8 bases between. The CDR3 region is CASSYRQDSNQPQHF. The CDR3 coding sequence is TGTGCCAGCAGTTACCGGCAGGATAGCAATCAGCCCCAGCATTTT.

This clone was found many times. V is TRBV29-1 and J is TRBJ1-2; no clear D. There are 12 residues in the CDR3. Trimming cost V 4 bases and J 6 bases, with 12 bases left between them. Germline CDR1 is SQVTM and CDR2 is ANQGSEA. As DNA, the CDR3 is TGCAGCGTTGGCCCGGGGTCGCATGGCTACACCTTC. As protein: CSVGPGSHGYTF.

The rearrangement links TRBV2 to TRBJ1-1; D remains ambiguous. The V gene's germline CDR1 is SNHLY and CDR2 FYNNEI. Trimming shortened V by 5 bases and J by 4 bases, and 17 bases separated the two germline ends. The CDR3 length is 15 residues. The CDR3 sequence: CASSFSGRESTEAFF. DNA of the CDR3: TGTGCCAGCAGTTTCTCAGGTCGGGAGAGCACTGAAGCTTTCTTT.

The chain links TRBV5-4 to TRBJ2-2; weak D call: TRBD2 (5 bases). The germline V and J ends were trimmed by 0 bases and 6 bases, with 12 bases remaining between them. The V gene's germline CDR1 is SGHNT and CDR2 YYREEE (reference sequence). This CDR3 comprises 15 residues. DNA of the CDR3: TGTGCCAGCAGCTTGGTAGGGTTCGGGGCCGGGGAGCTGTTTTTT. Protein product: CASSLVGFGAGELFF.

The chain is built from TRBV29-1 and TRBJ2-3; TRBD2 agrees at 13 bases. The J segment lost 4 bases and the V segment lost 6 bases, leaving 7 bases of the junction unmatched. In germline, CDR1 is SQVTM, CDR2 ANQGSEA. This CDR3 contains 15 residues. This chain's CDR3 is CSVGTSGIVSDTQYF. CDR3 sequence (DNA): TGCAGCGTGGGGACTAGCGGGATAGTGTCAGATACGCAGTATTTT.

The CDR3 reads CASSHRDRVYEQYF. CDR3 DNA sequence: TGTGCCAGCAGCCACCGGGACAGGGTGTACGAGCAGTACTTC. The chain recombines TRBV14 with TRBJ2-7; 9 positions agree with TRBD1. The CDR3 sequence is 14 residues long. V lost 3 bases, J lost 4 bases, and 4 bases stayed unmatched. Germline V gene sequence: CDR1 SGHDN, CDR2 FVKESK.

The chain recombines TRBV19 with TRBJ2-5, with D perhaps TRBD2 (6 bases). Looked up from germline, CDR1 is LNHDA and CDR2 is SQIVND (reference sequence). The CDR3 length is 14 residues. The V gene lost 2 bases and the J gene lost 3 bases, with 10 bases spanning the gap. CDR3 DNA sequence: TGTGCCAGTAGTATAAATGGAGGGGAAGAGACCCAGTACTTC. It is translated as CASSINGGEETQYF.